The present entry profiles one TCR beta chain with its context. The PCR made use of 60 Vbeta and 13 Jbeta primers. The data were produced by immunoSEQ multiplex PCR, yet TCRdb's version contains in-frame clones alone and is incomplete. The table has roughly 120,000 clones, about three quarters seen once. The data are from a study of cytomegalovirus exposure and HLA in healthy donors. Germline CDR1 is MGHDK and CDR2 is SYGVNS. This CDR3 is 13 amino acids long. V lost 6 bases to trimming and J lost 4 bases, with 12 bases between them. The TCR originated in a woman between 40 and 55 years old in good health and CMV-seropositive. Sequencing was performed on PBMCs. The V gene is TRBV25-1, the J gene TRBJ1-1, with TRBD1 as a possible D gene (5 bases). For the CDR3, the DNA is TGTGCCAGCAGCGGTACGGGGGTCACTGAAGCTTTCTTT. This gives the protein CASSGTGVTEAFF.